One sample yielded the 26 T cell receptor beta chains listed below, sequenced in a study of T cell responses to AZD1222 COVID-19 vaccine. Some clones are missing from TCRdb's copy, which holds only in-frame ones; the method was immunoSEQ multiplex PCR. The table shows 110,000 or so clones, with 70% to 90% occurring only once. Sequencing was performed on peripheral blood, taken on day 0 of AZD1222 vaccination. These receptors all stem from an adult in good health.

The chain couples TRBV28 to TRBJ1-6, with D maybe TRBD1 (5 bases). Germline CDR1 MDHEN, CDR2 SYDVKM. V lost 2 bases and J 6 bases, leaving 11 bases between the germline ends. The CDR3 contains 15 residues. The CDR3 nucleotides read TGTGCCAGCAGTTTAAAGGGACTGGGTAATTCACCCCTCCACTTT. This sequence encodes CASSLKGLGNSPLHF.

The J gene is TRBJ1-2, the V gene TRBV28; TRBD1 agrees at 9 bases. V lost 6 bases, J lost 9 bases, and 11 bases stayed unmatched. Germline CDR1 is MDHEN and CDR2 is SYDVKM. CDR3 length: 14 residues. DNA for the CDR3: TGTGCCAGCAGCTCCTTCCGGACAGGGGCTCGCTACACCTTC. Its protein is CASSSFRTGARYTF.

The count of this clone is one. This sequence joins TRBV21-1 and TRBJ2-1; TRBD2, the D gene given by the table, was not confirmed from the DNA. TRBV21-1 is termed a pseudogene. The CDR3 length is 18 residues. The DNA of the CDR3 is TGTGCCAGCAGCAAAACCGGGGGACTAGCGGTCAAATACAATGAGCAGTTCTTC. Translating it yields CASSKTGGLAVKYNEQFF.

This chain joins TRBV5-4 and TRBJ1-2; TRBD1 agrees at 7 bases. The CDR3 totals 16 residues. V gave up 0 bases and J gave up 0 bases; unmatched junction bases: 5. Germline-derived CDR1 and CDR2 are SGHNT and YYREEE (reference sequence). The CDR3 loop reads CASSLETGTANYGYTF. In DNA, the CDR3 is TGTGCCAGCAGCTTGGAGACCGGGACAGCTAACTATGGCTACACCTTC.

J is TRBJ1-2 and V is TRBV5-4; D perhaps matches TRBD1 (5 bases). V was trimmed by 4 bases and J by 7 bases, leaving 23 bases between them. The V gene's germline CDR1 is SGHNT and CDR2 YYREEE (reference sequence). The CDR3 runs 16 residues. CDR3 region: CASSGNLGPTRGGYTF. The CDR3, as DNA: TGTGCCAGCAGCGGCAACCTGGGACCCACTCGGGGTGGCTACACCTTC. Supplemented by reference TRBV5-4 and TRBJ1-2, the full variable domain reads ETGVTQSPTHLIKTRGQQVTLRCSSQSGHNTVSWYQQALGQGPQFIFQYYREEENGRGNFPPRFSGLQFPNYSSELNVNALELDDSALYLCASSGNLGPTRGGYTFGSGTRLTVV.

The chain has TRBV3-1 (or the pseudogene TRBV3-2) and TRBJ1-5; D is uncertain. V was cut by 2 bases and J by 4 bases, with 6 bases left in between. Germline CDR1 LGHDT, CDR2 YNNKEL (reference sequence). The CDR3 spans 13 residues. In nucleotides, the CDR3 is TGTGCCAGCAGCCAATTTCGGAATCAGCCCCAGCATTTT. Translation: CASSQFRNQPQHF.

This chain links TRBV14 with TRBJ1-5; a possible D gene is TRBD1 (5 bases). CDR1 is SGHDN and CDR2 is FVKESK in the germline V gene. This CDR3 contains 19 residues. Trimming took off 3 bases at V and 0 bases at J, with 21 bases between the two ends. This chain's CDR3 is CASSQRQGTRSYSNQPQHF. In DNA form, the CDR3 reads TGTGCCAGCAGCCAGAGGCAGGGCACACGATCGTATAGCAATCAGCCCCAGCATTTT.

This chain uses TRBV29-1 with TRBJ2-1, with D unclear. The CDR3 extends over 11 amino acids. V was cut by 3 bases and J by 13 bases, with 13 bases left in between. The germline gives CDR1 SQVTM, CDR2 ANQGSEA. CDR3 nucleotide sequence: TGCAGCGTTGATAGTTCAGGATATCAGTTCTTC. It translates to CSVDSSGYQFF.

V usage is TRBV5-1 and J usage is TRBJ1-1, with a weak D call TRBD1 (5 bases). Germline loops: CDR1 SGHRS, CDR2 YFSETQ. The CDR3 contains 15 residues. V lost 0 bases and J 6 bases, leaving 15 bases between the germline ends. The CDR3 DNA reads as TGCGCCAGCAGCTTGGGACTCCAGGGAGAGGCTGAAGCTTTCTTT. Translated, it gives CASSLGLQGEAEAFF.

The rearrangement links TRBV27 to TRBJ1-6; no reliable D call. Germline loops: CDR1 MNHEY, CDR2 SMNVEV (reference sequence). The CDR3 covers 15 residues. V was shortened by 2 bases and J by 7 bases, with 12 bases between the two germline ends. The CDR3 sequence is CASSLRENGNSPLHF. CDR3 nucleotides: TGTGCCAGCAGTTTAAGGGAGAATGGGAATTCACCCCTCCACTTT.

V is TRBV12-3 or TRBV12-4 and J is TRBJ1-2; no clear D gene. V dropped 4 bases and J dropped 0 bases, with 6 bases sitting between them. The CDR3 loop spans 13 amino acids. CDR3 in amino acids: CASSSGPNYGYTF. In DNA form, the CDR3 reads TGTGCCAGCAGTTCTGGACCTAACTATGGCTACACCTTC.

CDR3 nucleotides: TGTGCCAGCAGTTTAATAGTCGGGACAGATCGGAATCAGCCCCAGCATTTT. It encodes CASSLIVGTDRNQPQHF. The gene calls are TRBV28 and TRBJ1-5; 7 bases agree with TRBD1. The V gene end was trimmed by 2 bases and the J gene end by 4 bases; junction bases not matched to a gene: 11. Germline CDR1 MDHEN, CDR2 SYDVKM. This CDR3 has 17 amino acids.

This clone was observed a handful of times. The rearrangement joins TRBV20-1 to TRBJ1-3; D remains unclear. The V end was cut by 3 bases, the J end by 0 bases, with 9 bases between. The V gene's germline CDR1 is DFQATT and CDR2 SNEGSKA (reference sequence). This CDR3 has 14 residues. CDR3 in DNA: TGCAGTGCTAGTACAGAGCGCTCTGGAAACACCATATATTTT. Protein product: CSASTERSGNTIYF.

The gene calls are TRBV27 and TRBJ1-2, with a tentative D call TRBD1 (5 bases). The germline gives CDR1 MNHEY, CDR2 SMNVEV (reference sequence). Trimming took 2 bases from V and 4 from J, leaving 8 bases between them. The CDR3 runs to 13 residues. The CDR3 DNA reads TGTGCCAGCAGTTTAGCGGGGACCTATGGCTACACCTTC. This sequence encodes CASSLAGTYGYTF.

The CDR3 sequence is CASRQSGTPSYEQYF. CDR3 DNA sequence: TGTGCCAGCAGGCAATCCGGGACCCCATCCTACGAGCAGTACTTC. The chain has TRBV6-5 and TRBJ2-7; TRBD1 or TRBD2 may be the D gene (5 bases each). The germline CDR1 and CDR2 sequences are MNHEY and SVGAGI. V was shortened by 6 bases and J by 1 base, with 16 bases between the two germline ends. The CDR3 is made up of 15 amino acids.

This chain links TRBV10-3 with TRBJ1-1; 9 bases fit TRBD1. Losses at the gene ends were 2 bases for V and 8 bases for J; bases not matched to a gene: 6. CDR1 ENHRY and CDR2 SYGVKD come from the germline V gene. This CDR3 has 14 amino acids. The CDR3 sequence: CAISEGDRVQEAFF. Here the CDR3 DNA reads TGTGCCATCAGTGAGGGGGACAGGGTCCAAGAAGCTTTCTTT.

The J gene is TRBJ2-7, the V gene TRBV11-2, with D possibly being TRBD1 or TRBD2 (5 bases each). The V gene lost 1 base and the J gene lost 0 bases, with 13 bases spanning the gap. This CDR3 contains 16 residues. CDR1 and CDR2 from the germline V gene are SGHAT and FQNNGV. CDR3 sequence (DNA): TGTGCCAGCAGCTTAGTCCCCCGGGGCCACTCCTACGAGCAGTACTTC. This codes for CASSLVPRGHSYEQYF.

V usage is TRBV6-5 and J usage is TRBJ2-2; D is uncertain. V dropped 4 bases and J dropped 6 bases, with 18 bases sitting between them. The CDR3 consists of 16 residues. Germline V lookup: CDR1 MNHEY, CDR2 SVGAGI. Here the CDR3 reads CASSFLRGSGPGELFF. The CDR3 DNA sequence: TGTGCCAGCAGTTTCCTTAGAGGTTCGGGTCCCGGGGAGCTGTTTTTT.

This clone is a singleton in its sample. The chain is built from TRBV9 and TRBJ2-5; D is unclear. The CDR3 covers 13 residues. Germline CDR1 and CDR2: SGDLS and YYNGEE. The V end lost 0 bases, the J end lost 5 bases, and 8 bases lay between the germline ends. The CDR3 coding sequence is TGTGCCAGCAGCGTAGACGCTTGGGAGACCCAGTACTTC. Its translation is CASSVDAWETQYF. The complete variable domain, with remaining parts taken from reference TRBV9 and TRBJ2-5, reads DSGVTQTPKHLITATGQRVTLRCSPRSGDLSVYWYQQSLDQGLQFLIQYYNGEERAKGNILERFSAQQFPDLHSELNLSSLELGDSALYFCASSVDAWETQYFGPGTRLLVL.

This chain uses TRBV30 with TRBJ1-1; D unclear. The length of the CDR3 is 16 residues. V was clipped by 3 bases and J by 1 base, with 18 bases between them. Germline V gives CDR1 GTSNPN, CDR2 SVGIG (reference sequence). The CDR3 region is CAWRAPFIGRNTEAFF. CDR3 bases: TGTGCCTGGAGAGCCCCCTTCATTGGGCGGAACACTGAAGCTTTCTTT.

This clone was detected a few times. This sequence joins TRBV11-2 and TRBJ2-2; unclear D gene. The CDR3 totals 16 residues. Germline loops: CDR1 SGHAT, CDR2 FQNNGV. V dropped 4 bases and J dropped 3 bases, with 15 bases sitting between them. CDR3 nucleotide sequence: TGTGCCAGCAGCTCCGGGCTAAGACGGGACACCGGGGAGCTGTTTTTT. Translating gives CASSSGLRRDTGELFF.

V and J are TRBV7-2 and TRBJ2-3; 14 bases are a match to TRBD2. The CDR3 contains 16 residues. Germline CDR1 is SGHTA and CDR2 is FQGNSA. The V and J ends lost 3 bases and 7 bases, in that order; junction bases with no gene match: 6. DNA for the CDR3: TGTGCCAGCAGCTTGAGACTAGCGGGGGGGTTATATACGCAGTATTTT. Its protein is CASSLRLAGGLYTQYF. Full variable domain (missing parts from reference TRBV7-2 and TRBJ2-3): GAGVSQSPSNKVTEKGKDVELRCDPISGHTALYWYRQSLGQGLEFLIYFQGNSAPDKSGLPSDRFSAERTGGSVSTLTIQRTQQEDSAVYLCASSLRLAGGLYTQYFGPGTRLTVL.

CDR3 DNA sequence: TGTGCCAGCAGCAGAGGAATAGCAAGCCTTCCGGGAGACATTCAGTACTTC. It yields the protein CASSRGIASLPGDIQYF. The chain is built from TRBV21-1 and TRBJ2-4; TRBD2 is the table's D call and was not checked against the DNA. TRBV21-1 is flagged as a pseudogene. This CDR3 is 17 amino acids long.

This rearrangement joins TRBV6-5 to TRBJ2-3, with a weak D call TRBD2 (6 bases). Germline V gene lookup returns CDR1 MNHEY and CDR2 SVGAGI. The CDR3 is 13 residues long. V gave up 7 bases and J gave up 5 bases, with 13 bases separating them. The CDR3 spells CASTGPGGDTQYF. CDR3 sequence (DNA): TGTGCCAGCACGGGCCCCGGGGGAGATACGCAGTATTTT.

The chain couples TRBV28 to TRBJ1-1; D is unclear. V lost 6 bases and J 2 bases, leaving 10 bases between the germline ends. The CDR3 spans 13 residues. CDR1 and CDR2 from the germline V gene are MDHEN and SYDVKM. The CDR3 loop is CASRAGINTEAFF. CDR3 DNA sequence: TGTGCCAGCAGGGCCGGGATCAACACTGAAGCTTTCTTT. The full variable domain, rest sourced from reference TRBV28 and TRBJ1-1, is DVKVTQSSRYLVKRTGEKVFLECVQDMDHENMFWYRQDPGLGLRLIYFSYDVKMKEKGDIPEGYSVSREKKERFSLILESASTNQTSMYLCASRAGINTEAFFGQGTRLTVV.

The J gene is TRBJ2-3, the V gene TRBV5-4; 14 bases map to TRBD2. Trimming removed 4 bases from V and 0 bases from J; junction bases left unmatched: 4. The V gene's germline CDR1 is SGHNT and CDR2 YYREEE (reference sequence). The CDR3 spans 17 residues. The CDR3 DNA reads TGTGCCAGCAGCGCGGGACTAGCGGGGGTTAGCACAGATACGCAGTATTTT. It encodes CASSAGLAGVSTDTQYF.